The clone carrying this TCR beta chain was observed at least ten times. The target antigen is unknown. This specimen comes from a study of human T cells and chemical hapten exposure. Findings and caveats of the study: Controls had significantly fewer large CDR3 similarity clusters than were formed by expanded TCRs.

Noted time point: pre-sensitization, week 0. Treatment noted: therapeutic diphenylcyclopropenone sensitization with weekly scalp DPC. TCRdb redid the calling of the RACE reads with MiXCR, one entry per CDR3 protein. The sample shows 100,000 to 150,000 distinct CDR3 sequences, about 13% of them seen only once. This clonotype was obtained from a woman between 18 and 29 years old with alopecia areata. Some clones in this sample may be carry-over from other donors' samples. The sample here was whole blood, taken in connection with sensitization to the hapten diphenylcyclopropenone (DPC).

DNA of the CDR3: TGTGCCAGCAGCGTAGAGAGAGGAGGAGAGTATGGCTACACCTTC. Translation gives CASSVERGGEYGYTF. The chain links TRBV9 to TRBJ1-2; D unresolved. CDR1 is SGDLS and CDR2 is YYNGEE in the germline V gene. CDR3 length: 15 residues. Trimming removed 0 bases from V and 5 bases from J, with 14 bases in between.